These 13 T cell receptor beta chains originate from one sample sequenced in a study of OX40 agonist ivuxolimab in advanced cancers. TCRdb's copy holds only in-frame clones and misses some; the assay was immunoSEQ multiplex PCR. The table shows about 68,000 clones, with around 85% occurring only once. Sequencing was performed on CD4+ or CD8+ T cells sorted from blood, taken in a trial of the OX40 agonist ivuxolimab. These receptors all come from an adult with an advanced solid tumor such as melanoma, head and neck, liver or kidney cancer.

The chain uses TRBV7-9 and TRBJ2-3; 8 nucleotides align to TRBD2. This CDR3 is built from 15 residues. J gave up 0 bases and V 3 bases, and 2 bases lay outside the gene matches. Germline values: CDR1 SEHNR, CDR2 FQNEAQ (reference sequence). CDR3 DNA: TGTGCCAGCAGCTTCGGGGGGGACAGCACAGATACGCAGTATTTT. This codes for CASSFGGDSTDTQYF.

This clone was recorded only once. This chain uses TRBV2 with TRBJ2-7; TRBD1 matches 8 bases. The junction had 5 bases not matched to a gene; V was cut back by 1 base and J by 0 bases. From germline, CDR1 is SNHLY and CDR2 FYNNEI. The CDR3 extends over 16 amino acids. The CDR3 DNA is TGTGCCAGCAGTGAAGTAGGGACAGGCCGCTCCTACGAGCAGTACTTC. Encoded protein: CASSEVGTGRSYEQYF.

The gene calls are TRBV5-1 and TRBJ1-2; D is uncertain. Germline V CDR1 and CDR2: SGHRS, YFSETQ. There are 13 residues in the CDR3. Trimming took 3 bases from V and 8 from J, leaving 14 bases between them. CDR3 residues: CASSSSGPGGYTF. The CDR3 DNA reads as TGCGCCAGCAGCTCTTCAGGTCCTGGGGGCTACACCTTC.

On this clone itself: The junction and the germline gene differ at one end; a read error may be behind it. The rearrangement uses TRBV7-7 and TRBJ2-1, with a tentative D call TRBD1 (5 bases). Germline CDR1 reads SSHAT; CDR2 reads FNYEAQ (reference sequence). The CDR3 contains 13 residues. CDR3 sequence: CASSLGVANEQFF. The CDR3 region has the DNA TGTGCTAGCAGCTTAGGGGTTGCCAATGAGCAGTTCTTC.

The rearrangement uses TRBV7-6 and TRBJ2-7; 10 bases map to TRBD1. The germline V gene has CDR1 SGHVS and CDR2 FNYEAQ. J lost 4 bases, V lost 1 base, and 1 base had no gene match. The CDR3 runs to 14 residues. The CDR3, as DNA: TGTGCCAGCAGCTTAGTGGGACAGGGGTACGAGCAGTACTTC. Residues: CASSLVGQGYEQYF.

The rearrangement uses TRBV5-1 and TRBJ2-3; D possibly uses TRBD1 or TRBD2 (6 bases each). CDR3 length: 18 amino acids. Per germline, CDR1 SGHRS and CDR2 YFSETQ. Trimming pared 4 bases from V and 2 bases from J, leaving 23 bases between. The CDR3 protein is CASSPIVLGGQVTDTQYF. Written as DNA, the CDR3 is TGCGCCAGCAGCCCGATCGTTTTGGGGGGACAAGTCACAGATACGCAGTATTTT.

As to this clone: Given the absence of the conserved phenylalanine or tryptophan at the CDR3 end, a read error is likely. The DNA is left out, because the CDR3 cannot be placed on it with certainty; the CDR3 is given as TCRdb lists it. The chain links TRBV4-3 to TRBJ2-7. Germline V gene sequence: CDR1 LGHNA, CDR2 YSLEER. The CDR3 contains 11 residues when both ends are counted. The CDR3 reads CASSQVGGNGI.

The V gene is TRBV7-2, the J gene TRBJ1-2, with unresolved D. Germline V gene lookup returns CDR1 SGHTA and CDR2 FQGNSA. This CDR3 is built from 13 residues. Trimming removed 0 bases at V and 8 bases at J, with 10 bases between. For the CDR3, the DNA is TGTGCCAGCAGCTTAGCGCGCGGGAACGGCTACACCTTC. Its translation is CASSLARGNGYTF.

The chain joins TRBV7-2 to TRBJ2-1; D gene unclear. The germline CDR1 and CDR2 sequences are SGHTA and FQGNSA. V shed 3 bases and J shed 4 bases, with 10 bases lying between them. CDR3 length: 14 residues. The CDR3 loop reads CASSFGPVYNEQFF. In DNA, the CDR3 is TGTGCCAGCAGCTTTGGGCCAGTATACAATGAGCAGTTCTTC.

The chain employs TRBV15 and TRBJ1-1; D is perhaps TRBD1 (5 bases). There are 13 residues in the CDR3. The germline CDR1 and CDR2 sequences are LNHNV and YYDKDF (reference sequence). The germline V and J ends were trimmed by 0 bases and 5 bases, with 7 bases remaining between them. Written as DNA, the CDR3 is TGTGCCACCAGCAGAGATCCAGGGACTGAAGCTTTCTTT. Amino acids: CATSRDPGTEAFF.

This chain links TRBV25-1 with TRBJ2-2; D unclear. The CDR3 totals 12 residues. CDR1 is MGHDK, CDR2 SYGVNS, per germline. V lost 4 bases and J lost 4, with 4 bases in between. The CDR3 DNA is TGTGCCAGCAGTGGTTCCACCGGGGAGCTGTTTTTT. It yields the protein CASSGSTGELFF. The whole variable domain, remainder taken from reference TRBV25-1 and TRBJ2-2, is EADIYQTPRYLVIGTGKKITLECSQTMGHDKMYWYQQDPGMELHLIHYSYGVNSTEKGDLSSESTVSRIRTEHFPLTLESARPSHTSQYLCASSGSTGELFFGEGSRLTVL.

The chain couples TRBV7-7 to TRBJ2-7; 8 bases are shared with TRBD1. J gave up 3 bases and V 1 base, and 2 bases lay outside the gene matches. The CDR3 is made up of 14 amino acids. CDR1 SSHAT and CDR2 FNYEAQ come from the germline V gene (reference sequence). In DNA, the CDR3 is TGTGCCAGCAGCTTAGGCGACAGGGGCTACGAGCAGTACTTC. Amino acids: CASSLGDRGYEQYF.

This chain's CDR3 is CASSETGQGSYEQYF. In DNA, the CDR3 is TGTGCCAGCAGTGAGACAGGGCAAGGGTCCTACGAGCAGTACTTC. V and J are TRBV6-4 and TRBJ2-7, with 7 positions matching TRBD1. The CDR3 length is 15 residues. Germline assignment: CDR1 MRHNA and CDR2 SNTAGT. V lost 3 bases, J lost 1 base, and 6 bases stayed unmatched.